This T cell receptor (beta chain) was identified in a study of cytomegalovirus exposure and HLA in healthy donors. A multiplex PCR was run with 60 Vbeta primers and 13 Jbeta primers. Clones were read by immunoSEQ multiplex PCR, and TCRdb kept only the in-frame ones, dropping some. The data contain about 150,000 clones, around 80% of them singletons. The receptor was isolated from a man between 18 and 35 years old in good health and CMV-seronegative. The source material was PBMCs.

CDR3 in amino acids: CASSLGIDYRPQHF. CDR3 nucleotides: TGTGCCAGCAGTTTAGGGATTGACTATCGACCCCAGCATTTT. The chain has TRBV28 and TRBJ1-5; no definite D call. CDR3 length equals 14 residues. CDR1 MDHEN and CDR2 SYDVKM come from the germline V gene. V lost 2 bases and J lost 10, with 15 bases in between.